Each of the 10 T cell receptor beta chains below was sequenced from the same sample in a study of Ad26.COV2.S vaccination and SARS-CoV-2 variants. This table comes from immunoSEQ multiplex PCR, and its TCRdb copy is limited to in-frame clones, with some not included. The repertoire holds some 290,000 clones, with about 82% as singletons. Treatment reported: 15 to 20 received Ad26.COV2.S at low or high dose, single or two shots; about 5 received placebo; per-sample allocation not given. All samples were drawn on day 63, counting from the first vaccine or placebo injection. The specimen comprised peripheral blood, sampled in a trial of Ad26.COV2.S vaccine versus placebo. The origin of the receptors is a person aged 18-60 years who received the Ad26.COV2.S COVID-19 vaccine or a placebo.

The V gene is TRBV27, the J gene TRBJ2-5; D gene ambiguous. From germline, CDR1 is MNHEY and CDR2 SMNVEV (reference sequence). With 1 base removed from V and 4 bases from J, the gap between germline ends came to 10 bases. The CDR3 sequence is 14 residues long. This chain's CDR3 is CASSLYGQVETQYF. The CDR3 region has the DNA TGTGCCAGCAGTTTATATGGGCAGGTAGAGACCCAGTACTTC.

CDR3 protein: CASTQAGGVEQYF. CDR3 nucleotide sequence: TGCGCCAGCACCCAGGCAGGGGGCGTTGAGCAGTACTTC. The chain is built from TRBV5-1 and TRBJ2-7, with 8 bases lining up with TRBD1. Looked up from germline, CDR1 is SGHRS and CDR2 is YFSETQ. The CDR3 sequence is 13 residues long. V lost 6 bases to trimming and J lost 7 bases; unmatched junction nucleotides: 9.

This chain links TRBV27 with TRBJ2-3, with D unclear. The CDR3 has 16 amino acids. Deletions cut 6 bases from V and 4 bases from J, with 20 bases between. CDR1 is MNHEY and CDR2 is SMNVEV in the germline V gene (reference sequence). The CDR3: CASSSSRAVSADTQYF. CDR3 coding DNA: TGTGCCAGCAGCTCCAGTAGGGCCGTGAGTGCAGATACGCAGTATTTT.

V gene TRBV18 combines with J gene TRBJ2-1; 9 bases are a match to TRBD2. This CDR3 contains 14 residues. V trimming: 1 base; J trimming: 8 bases; junction bases outside the gene matches: 3. Germline CDR1 is KGHSH and CDR2 is LQKENI. The CDR3 bases are TGTGCCAGCTCACCACAGCGCGGGGGGGATGAGCAGTTCTTC. This translates into CASSPQRGGDEQFF.

The chain links TRBV4-1 to TRBJ1-4, with 9 bases that match TRBD1. CDR1 MGHRA and CDR2 YSYEKL come from the germline V gene. The V and J ends lost 4 bases and 3 bases, in that order; junction bases with no gene match: 12. This CDR3 contains 18 residues. CDR3 region: CASSRQDAGQGPNEKLFF. The DNA of the CDR3 is TGCGCCAGCAGCCGCCAAGATGCCGGACAGGGGCCTAATGAAAAACTGTTTTTT.

This clone was seen at least ten times. The chain combines TRBV12-3 or TRBV12-4 with TRBJ1-3; D is perhaps TRBD1 (5 bases). V lost 8 bases and J 8 bases, leaving 13 bases between the germline ends. This CDR3 is built from 12 residues. The CDR3, as DNA: TGTGCCAGCTCCCACGGGGCGGACACCATATATTTT. Translating it yields CASSHGADTIYF.

V and J are TRBV19 and TRBJ1-6; the match to TRBD1 covers 8 bases. The ends lost 5 bases at V and 7 bases at J; junction bases unmatched: 7. Looked up from germline, CDR1 is LNHDA and CDR2 is SQIVND (reference sequence). The CDR3 covers 15 residues. This CDR3 reads CASSADRGKNSPLHF. In DNA form, the CDR3 reads TGTGCCAGTAGTGCCGACAGGGGCAAAAATTCACCCCTCCACTTT.

This clone appeared a single time. The chain employs TRBV4-3 and TRBJ1-5; D not certain. Trimming removed 0 bases from V and 6 bases from J, with 9 bases in between. In germline, CDR1 is LGHNA, CDR2 YSLEER. There are 14 residues in the CDR3. The CDR3 loop is CASSQDLWGQPQHF. Here the CDR3 DNA reads TGCGCCAGCAGCCAAGATTTGTGGGGTCAGCCCCAGCATTTT.

The chain has TRBV7-8 and TRBJ1-3; D gene uncertain. The CDR3 length is 12 residues. Germline assignment: CDR1 SGHVS and CDR2 FQNEAQ. V lost 1 base and J 8 bases, leaving 6 bases between the germline ends. In nucleotides, the CDR3 is TGTGCCAGCAGCTTAGATGGGTACACCATATATTTT. It yields the protein CASSLDGYTIYF.

The chain recombines TRBV9 with TRBJ1-4; 8 nucleotides align to TRBD1. The CDR3 length is 15 residues. CDR1 SGDLS and CDR2 YYNGEE come from the germline V gene. V was pared by 3 bases and J by 8 bases, with 9 bases of the junction left unmatched. The CDR3 DNA reads TGTGCCAGCAGCGCAATGGGACAGGCGAGAGAAAAACTGTTTTTT. Residues: CASSAMGQAREKLFF.